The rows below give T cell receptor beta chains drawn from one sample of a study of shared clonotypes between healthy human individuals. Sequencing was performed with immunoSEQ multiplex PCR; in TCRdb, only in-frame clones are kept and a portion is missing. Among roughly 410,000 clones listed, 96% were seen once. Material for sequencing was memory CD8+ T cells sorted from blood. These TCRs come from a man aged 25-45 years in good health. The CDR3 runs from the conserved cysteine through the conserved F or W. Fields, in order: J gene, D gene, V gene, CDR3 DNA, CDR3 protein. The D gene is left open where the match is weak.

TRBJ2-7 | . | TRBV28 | TGTGCCAGCAGTCATGGAAAGCGCTACGAGCAGTACTTC | CASSHGKRYEQYF
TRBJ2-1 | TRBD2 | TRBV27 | TGTGCCAGCAGTTATCTAGCGGGAGGCCCTTTAAGCTCCTACAATGAGCAGTTCTTC | CASSYLAGGPLSSYNEQFF
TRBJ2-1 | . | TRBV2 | TGTGCCAGCAGAAAGGACATATACAATGAGCAGTTCTTC | CASRKDIYNEQFF
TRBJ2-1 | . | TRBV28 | TGTGCCAGCAGTTTGGCAGGCATCTCCTACAATGAGCAGTTCTTC | CASSLAGISYNEQFF
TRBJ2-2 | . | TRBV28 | TGTGCCAGTGAGGGTACCGGGGAGCTGTTTTTT | CASEGTGELFF
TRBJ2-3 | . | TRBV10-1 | TGCGCCAGCAGTGAGTCCTGGGGGTTGGCAGATACGCAGTATTTT | CASSESWGLADTQYF
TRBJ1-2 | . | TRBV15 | TGTGCCACCAGCAGAGAGCCCGACAGGAACTATGGCTACACCTTC | CATSREPDRNYGYTF
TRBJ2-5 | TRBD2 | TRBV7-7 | TGTGCTAGCAGCTTAGGGGAGGGGGAGACCCAGTACTTC | CASSLGEGETQYF
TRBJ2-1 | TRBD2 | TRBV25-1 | TGTGCCAGCACCAAAAGGGACCCCAGCGGGAGCTCCTACAATGAGCAGTTCTTC | CASTKRDPSGSSYNEQFF
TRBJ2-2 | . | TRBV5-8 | TGTGCCAGCAGCCAAGGCAACACCGGGGAGCTGTTTTTT | CASSQGNTGELFF